A selection of T cell receptor beta chains follows, all from one sample in a study of T-cell reconstitution after alpha-beta-depleted transplantation in children. Each CDR3 protein is one row after TCRdb ran MiXCR on the PCR reads. Altogether about 600,000 distinct CDR3 sequences are present, 8% to 11% being singletons, with the ten largest covering less than 5%. The material was PBMCs from the stem cell graft donor, obtained from the stem cell graft. The source is a human donor who donated a stem cell graft to a child with acute myeloid leukemia. CDR3s include the opening cysteine and the closing phenylalanine or tryptophan. The order of the fields is CDR3 protein, CDR3 DNA, D gene, V gene, J gene, clone size. The D gene is left open where the match is weak. Clone size is not always given. Where it is, it says once, few, many or a class for expanded clones.

CSARPDATNEKLFF,TGCAGTGCACGGCCAGACGCAACTAATGAAAAACTGTTTTTT,NA,TRBV20-1,TRBJ1-4,few
CASRLTGTNQPQHF,TGTGCCAGCAGATTGACAGGGACAAATCAGCCCCAGCATTTT,TRBD1,TRBV12-3/TRBV12-4,TRBJ1-5,NA
CSARIGQGAYEQYF,TGCAGTGCACGAATAGGGCAGGGGGCCTACGAGCAGTACTTC,TRBD1,TRBV20-1,TRBJ2-7,few
CAISDAGNYGYTF,TGTGCCATCAGTGACGCAGGGAACTATGGCTACACCTTC,NA,TRBV10-3,TRBJ1-2,many
CASSLGGTGVNEQYF,TGTGCCAGCAGCTTAGGCGGGACAGGTGTCAACGAGCAGTACTTC,TRBD1,TRBV7-2,TRBJ2-7,few
CASSTAGTSHGELFF,TGTGCCAGCAGCACCGCCGGGACTAGCCACGGGGAGCTGTTTTTT,TRBD2,TRBV9,TRBJ2-2,NA
CSAVGGSRDDEQYF,TGCAGTGCGGTGGGTGGTTCCAGGGACGACGAGCAGTACTTC,NA,TRBV20-1,TRBJ2-7,NA
CASSVTGMNTEAFF,TGCGCCAGCAGCGTGACAGGCATGAACACTGAAGCTTTCTTT,NA,TRBV5-1,TRBJ1-1,many
CSVAETGGFTDTQYF,TGCAGCGTAGCCGAGACAGGGGGATTCACAGATACGCAGTATTTT,TRBD1,TRBV29-1,TRBJ2-3,few
CASSYRPVSSTNEKLFF,TGTGCCAGCAGTTACAGGCCAGTCAGCTCAACTAATGAAAAACTGTTTTTT,NA,TRBV6-5,TRBJ1-4,few
CASYWGGTQFF,TGTGCCAGCTACTGGGGCGGGACTCAGTTCTTC,NA,TRBV6-5,TRBJ2-1,few
CASSQGTSGSSYEQYF,TGTGCCAGCAGCCAAGGGACTAGCGGGAGTTCCTACGAGCAGTACTTC,TRBD2,TRBV3-1,TRBJ2-7,many
CASSTGGLAGLEQYF,TGTGCCAGCAGCACCGGCGGACTAGCGGGACTCGAGCAGTACTTC,TRBD2,TRBV5-5,TRBJ2-7,many
CSARGTGGSQPQHF,TGCAGTGCTAGGGGGACAGGGGGCAGTCAGCCCCAGCATTTT,TRBD1,TRBV20-1,TRBJ1-5,few
CASWTSSTDTQYF,TGTGCCAGCTGGACCAGTAGCACAGATACGCAGTATTTT,NA,TRBV11-2,TRBJ2-3,NA
CQTSGSISYEQYF,TGCCAGACTAGCGGGAGTATTTCGTACGAGCAGTACTTC,TRBD2,TRBV28,TRBJ2-7,many
CASSPSQGVKNIQYF,TGTGCCAGCAGTCCCTCGCAGGGTGTCAAAAACATTCAGTACTTC,NA,TRBV25-1,TRBJ2-4,few
CASSPPAGYEQYF,TGTGCCAGCAGCCCGCCGGCCGGGTACGAGCAGTACTTC,NA,TRBV7-9,TRBJ2-7,few
CAWSVGLAGGNTDTQYF,TGTGCCTGGAGTGTAGGACTAGCGGGAGGTAACACAGATACGCAGTATTTT,TRBD2,TRBV30,TRBJ2-3,NA
CASTRSGGGAGELFF,TGTGCCAGCACTCGATCGGGGGGCGGCGCCGGGGAGCTGTTTTTT,NA,TRBV12-3/TRBV12-4,TRBJ2-2,few
CASSSFLRVDGTDTQYF,TGTGCCAGCAGCTCCTTCCTGAGGGTGGACGGCACAGATACGCAGTATTTT,NA,TRBV12-3/TRBV12-4,TRBJ2-3,NA
CSVRRVLDTGELFF,TGCAGCGTTCGAAGGGTCTTGGACACCGGGGAGCTGTTTTTT,NA,TRBV29-1,TRBJ2-2,few
CASGLAGGPNEQFF,TGCGCCAGCGGACTAGCGGGAGGGCCAAATGAGCAGTTCTTC,TRBD2,TRBV4-1,TRBJ2-1,few
CASSVTGTSGTDTQYF,TGTGCCAGCAGCGTCACCGGGACTAGCGGCACAGATACGCAGTATTTT,TRBD2,TRBV7-2,TRBJ2-3,few
CSVVEDTQYF,TGCAGCGTTGTTGAAGATACGCAGTATTTT,NA,TRBV29-1,TRBJ2-3,few
CASSFNRGRYSTDTQYF,TGTGCCAGCAGTTTCAACCGGGGACGATATAGCACAGATACGCAGTATTTT,NA,TRBV27,TRBJ2-3,few
CSVKDTDRGETQYF,TGCAGCGTTAAGGATACGGACAGGGGTGAGACCCAGTACTTC,TRBD1,TRBV29-1,TRBJ2-5,many
CATSAATDTQYF,TGTGCCACCTCAGCGGCCACAGATACGCAGTATTTT,NA,TRBV12-3/TRBV12-4,TRBJ2-3,few
CASSKGDGGGNEQYF,TGTGCCAGCAGCAAAGGGGATGGGGGGGGCAACGAGCAGTACTTC,NA,TRBV21-1,TRBJ2-7,NA
CASSLEGWNEQFF,TGTGCCAGCAGCTTAGAAGGATGGAATGAGCAGTTCTTC,NA,TRBV7-9,TRBJ2-1,many
CAWSAGLGDNEQFF,TGTGCCTGGAGTGCAGGACTAGGGGACAATGAGCAGTTCTTC,TRBD2,TRBV30,TRBJ2-1,many
CASSPPVISERWNEQFF,TGTGCCAGCTCACCACCGGTTATTTCGGAGCGGTGGAATGAGCAGTTCTTC,NA,TRBV18,TRBJ2-1,NA
CAWSVDRGTYEQYF,TGTGCCTGGAGTGTAGATAGGGGGACCTACGAGCAGTACTTC,NA,TRBV30,TRBJ2-7,NA
CCARDRGAFTDTQYF,TGCTGTGCTAGAGATAGAGGGGCTTTCACAGATACGCAGTATTTT,NA,TRBV20-1,TRBJ2-3,NA
CASSSGQMPTQYF,TGCGCCAGCAGCTCGGGACAGATGCCAACGCAGTATTTT,TRBD1,TRBV5-1,TRBJ2-3,few
CASSLVSGRGRTGELFF,TGTGCCAGCAGCTTAGTGAGCGGGAGGGGAAGGACCGGGGAGCTGTTTTTT,TRBD2,TRBV7-2,TRBJ2-2,few
CASSVQGAGGYTF,TGTGCCAGTAGTGTCCAGGGGGCTGGTGGCTACACCTTC,TRBD1,TRBV19,TRBJ1-2,NA
CASSPRLAGDATQYF,TGTGCCAGCAGCCCCCGACTAGCGGGAGACGCTACGCAGTATTTT,TRBD2,TRBV11-2,TRBJ2-3,many
CASKRDSSTDTQYF,TGTGCCAGTAAGCGGGATTCTAGCACAGATACGCAGTATTTT,TRBD2,TRBV28,TRBJ2-3,many
CASSQLGSSYNEQFF,TGTGCCAGCTCACAATTAGGGAGCTCCTACAATGAGCAGTTCTTC,NA,TRBV18,TRBJ2-1,few
CASSLTTLSYEQYF,TGCGCCAGCAGCCTGACTACTCTCTCCTACGAGCAGTACTTC,NA,TRBV5-1,TRBJ2-7,NA
CCARLAGAPKGGETQYF,TGCTGCGCTAGATTAGCCGGGGCACCAAAGGGGGGGGAGACCCAGTACTTC,NA,TRBV20-1,TRBJ2-5,NA
CASRDTGASYEQYF,TGTGCCAGCCGGGACACTGGGGCTTCCTACGAGCAGTACTTC,NA,TRBV27,TRBJ2-7,many
CASIRDKTYNEQFF,TGTGCCAGCATCCGGGACAAGACCTACAATGAGCAGTTCTTC,NA,TRBV7-2,TRBJ2-1,few
CASSRPGTSPDTQYF,TGTGCCAGCAGCCGCCCCGGGACTAGTCCTGATACGCAGTATTTT,TRBD2,TRBV28,TRBJ2-3,NA
CASSLGGRGSSTDTQYF,TGTGCCAGCAGCTTAGGGGGCAGGGGTTCTAGCACAGATACGCAGTATTTT,NA,TRBV7-2,TRBJ2-3,NA
CASSPGLAGVNEQYF,TGCGCCAGCAGCCCTGGACTAGCGGGAGTTAACGAGCAGTACTTC,TRBD2,TRBV5-1,TRBJ2-7,many
CASSPTTLIPGNISYNEQFF,TGTGCCAGCAGCCCCACTACTCTCATACCAGGAAACATCTCCTACAATGAGCAGTTCTTC,NA,TRBV21-1,TRBJ2-1,NA
CSVDFLAGGPSSTDTQYF,TGCAGCGTTGATTTCCTAGCGGGAGGGCCCTCGAGCACAGATACGCAGTATTTT,TRBD2,TRBV29-1,TRBJ2-3,many
CATQTEIYGYTF,TGTGCCACCCAAACAGAAATCTATGGCTACACCTTC,NA,TRBV21-1,TRBJ1-2,few
CASSPNIVQGQAYEQYF,TGCGCCAGCAGCCCCAACATCGTACAGGGCCAAGCCTACGAGCAGTACTTC,NA,TRBV5-1,TRBJ2-7,few
CSVRTGDEQFF,TGCAGCGTACGGACAGGGGATGAGCAGTTCTTC,TRBD1,TRBV29-1,TRBJ2-1,NA
CSVLLAGHYNEQFF,TGCAGCGTGCTACTAGCGGGGCACTACAATGAGCAGTTCTTC,TRBD2,TRBV29-1,TRBJ2-1,NA
CASSLLPGKETQYF,TGCGCCAGCAGCTTGCTTCCAGGGAAAGAGACCCAGTACTTC,NA,TRBV5-1,TRBJ2-5,few
CASRPIAGGHGEQFF,TGTGCCAGCAGACCGATAGCGGGAGGGCATGGTGAGCAGTTCTTC,TRBD2,TRBV12-3/TRBV12-4,TRBJ2-1,NA
CASSLMGGGGYNEQFF,TGTGCCAGCAGCTTAATGGGGGGAGGGGGCTACAATGAGCAGTTCTTC,NA,TRBV7-3,TRBJ2-1,NA
CSVEQGGQPQHF,TGCAGCGTTGAACAGGGAGGTCAGCCCCAGCATTTT,NA,TRBV29-1,TRBJ1-5,many